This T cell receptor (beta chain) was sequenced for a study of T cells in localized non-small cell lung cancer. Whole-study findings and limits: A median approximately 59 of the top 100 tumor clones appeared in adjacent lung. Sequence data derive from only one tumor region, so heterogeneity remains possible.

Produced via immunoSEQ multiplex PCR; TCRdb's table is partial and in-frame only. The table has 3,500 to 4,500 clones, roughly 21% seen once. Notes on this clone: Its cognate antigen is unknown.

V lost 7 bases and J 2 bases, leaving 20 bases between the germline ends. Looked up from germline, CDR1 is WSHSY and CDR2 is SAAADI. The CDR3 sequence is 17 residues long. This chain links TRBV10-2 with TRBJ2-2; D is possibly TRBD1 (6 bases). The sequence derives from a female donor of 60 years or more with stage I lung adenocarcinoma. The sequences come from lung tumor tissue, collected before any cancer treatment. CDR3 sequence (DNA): TGCGCCAGCATTACCCCCTGGGGGCGCAGCAACACCGGGGAGCTGTTTTTT. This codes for CASITPWGRSNTGELFF.